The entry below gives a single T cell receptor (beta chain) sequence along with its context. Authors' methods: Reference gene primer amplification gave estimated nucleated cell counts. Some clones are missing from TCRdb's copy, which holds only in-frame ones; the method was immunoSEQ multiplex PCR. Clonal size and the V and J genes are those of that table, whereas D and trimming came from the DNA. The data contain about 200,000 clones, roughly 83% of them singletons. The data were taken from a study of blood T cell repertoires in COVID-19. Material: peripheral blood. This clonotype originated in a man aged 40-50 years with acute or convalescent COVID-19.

DNA for the CDR3: TGTGCCAGTAGCCCCAATCCGAGTAGGGGGTGGAGGTTGAACACTGAAGCTTTCTTT. It encodes CASSPNPSRGWRLNTEAFF. The chain combines TRBV19 with TRBJ1-1, with D possibly TRBD1 on 6 matching bases. V was cut by 6 bases and J by 0 bases, with 26 bases left in between. CDR1 is LNHDA, CDR2 SQIVND, per germline (reference sequence). The CDR3 has 19 amino acids.